This T cell receptor (beta chain) emerged from a study of T-cell memory formation after mild COVID-19. For the study at large: For the most part, TCR clusters were specific to one donor.

Remarks on this clonotype: Its antigen is as yet unknown.

TCRdb reprocessed the 5' RACE reads with MiXCR, giving one entry per CDR3 protein. The sample lists under 650,000 distinct CDR3 sequences; roughly 18% were seen once. Study-wide findings and caveats: Among CD4+ contracting clones, most were CM and EM, and CD8+ ones EMRA. Later expanders leaned CD4+, whereas day 15 to 85 contracting clones were balanced CD4/CD8. Some clones that responded were present in memory (sampled pre-infection), which suggests cross-reactive memory joined.

Trimming took off 0 bases at V and 7 bases at J, with 16 bases between the two ends. Germline V gene sequence: CDR1 SGHDT, CDR2 YYEEEE. CDR3 size: 15 residues. The origin of this receptor is an adult woman who had mild COVID-19 (a few samples of this study predate the infection). Cell type and time point are not known. V is TRBV5-6 and J is TRBJ1-2; TRBD1 is a possible D gene (5 bases). Source material: PBMCs or a T cell subset sorted from them (not recorded which). DNA of the CDR3: TGTGCCAGCAGCTTGGGGCGGGGCGATGCGGCTGGCTACACCTTC. As protein: CASSLGRGDAAGYTF. Full variable domain (outside the CDR3, taken from reference TRBV5-6 and TRBJ1-2): DAGVTQSPTHLIKTRGQQVTLRCSPKSGHDTVSWYQQALGQGPQFIFQYYEEEERQRGNFPDRFSGHQFPNYSSELNVNALLLGDSALYLCASSLGRGDAAGYTFGSGTRLTVV.